The rows below give T cell receptor beta chains drawn from one sample of a study of post-analysis software for immune sequencing data. TCRdb ran MiXCR on the PCR reads and lists one entry per CDR3 protein. Here the sample spans 650,000 to 850,000 distinct CDR3 sequences, about 45% being singletons. The sample was blood. The receptors come from a girl under 18 with multiple sclerosis. Each CDR3 is given with its conserved first and last residue. D genes are given only for firm matches. The size of a clone is reported for some rows only, either as once, few or many, or as a class for expanded clones.

DNA	CDR3	D	size	V	J
TGTGCCATCAGTTGGAGCACCGGAGAGGGTGAAAAACTGTTTTTT	CAISWSTGEGEKLFF	NA	NA	TRBV10-3	TRBJ1-4
TGTGCCAGCAGCCTAACCCGACAGGGGTTCGACTATGGCTACACCTTC	CASSLTRQGFDYGYTF	TRBD1	NA	TRBV7-2	TRBJ1-2
TGCAGCGTTGCTGCCCACTGGGGTGAAAAACTGTTTTTT	CSVAAHWGEKLFF	NA	few	TRBV29-1	TRBJ1-4
TGTGCCAGCGGCTTAAGGCCCGGCCCCCCCTCCGAGCAGTACTTC	CASGLRPGPPSEQYF	NA	NA	TRBV5-5	TRBJ2-7
TGTGCCACCCCGACAGGGCGGGGAGGGACCCAGTACTTC	CATPTGRGGTQYF	NA	NA	TRBV24-1	TRBJ2-5
TGTGCCAGCAGCCAAGTATACAGGGGGCAGGATGAGCAGTTCTTC	CASSQVYRGQDEQFF	TRBD1	NA	TRBV14	TRBJ2-1
TGTGCCAGCAGCCCGTCTTCTTTGCGGGAGGGCCACAATGAGCAGTTCTTC	CASSPSSLREGHNEQFF	TRBD2	few	TRBV4-2	TRBJ2-1
TGTGCCAGCAGCCCCGACGGGATGGGTCAGCCCCAGCATTTT	CASSPDGMGQPQHF	NA	few	TRBV12-3/TRBV12-4	TRBJ1-5
TGTGCCAGCAGCCAAGAGTTCTATGGTAGCGGGAGGGCCGTCGCCGGGGAGCTGTTTTTT	CASSQEFYGSGRAVAGELFF	TRBD2	NA	TRBV3-1	TRBJ2-2
TGTGCCAGCAGTCCCAATGGGCCCCTCGGGCGCAACGAGCAGTACTTC	CASSPNGPLGRNEQYF	NA	NA	TRBV28	TRBJ2-7
TGTGCCAGCAGCCCCAGAACCACAGATACGCAGTATTTT	CASSPRTTDTQYF	NA	NA	TRBV7-2	TRBJ2-3
TGCAGCGTTGATGGGGGGACAGCTCGTAGCAGCTACACCTTC	CSVDGGTARSSYTF	TRBD1	NA	TRBV29-1	TRBJ1-2
TGTGCCAGCCCCGTCCAGGGCTTTACCTACAATGAGCAGTTCTTC	CASPVQGFTYNEQFF	NA	few	TRBV7-2	TRBJ2-1
TGTGCCAGCAGTGGAGGACAGGGTGCCCACGAGCAGTACTTC	CASSGGQGAHEQYF	TRBD1	few	TRBV6-1	TRBJ2-7
TGTGCCAGCAGCTCCGGACTAGCGGGCGGTCACGAGCAGTACTTC	CASSSGLAGGHEQYF	TRBD2	NA	TRBV7-9	TRBJ2-7
TGTGCCAGCAGCCCCTTTAGGGGGTCTTCCTACGAGCAGTACTTC	CASSPFRGSSYEQYF	NA	few	TRBV11-1	TRBJ2-7
TGCGCCAGCAGCCAAGATAAGAGTGGGGGCCAGCAGTACTTC	CASSQDKSGGQQYF	NA	NA	TRBV4-3	TRBJ2-5
TGCAGTGCTAGCGGGGACTCCTACAATGAGCAGTTCTTC	CSASGDSYNEQFF	NA	few	TRBV20-1	TRBJ2-1
TGTGCCAGCAGCAGGGACAGCCTCCAAGAGACCCAGTACTTC	CASSRDSLQETQYF	TRBD1	few	TRBV6-5	TRBJ2-5
TGCAGTGCTAGTGCTACCGGGACAGGGCAAGAGACCCAGTACTTC	CSASATGTGQETQYF	TRBD1	NA	TRBV20-1	TRBJ2-5